This T cell receptor (beta chain) comes out of a study of blood T cell repertoires in COVID-19. Sequenced by immunoSEQ multiplex PCR; TCRdb stores in-frame clones only, minus some. This sample has almost 400,000 clones, with approximately 87% found just once. Trimming took 6 bases from V and 5 from J; bases not matched to a gene: 10. The CDR3 length is 16 residues. Germline assignment: CDR1 SGHTA and CDR2 FQGNSA. This TCR was sampled from a woman under 40 with acute COVID-19. J is TRBJ2-3 and V is TRBV7-2; 11 nucleotides line up with TRBD2. The sample consisted of PBMCs or T cells enriched from blood (not recorded which). The CDR3 region has the DNA TGTGCCAGCAGGTACTCTCCGGGACTAGCGGTAGATACGCAGTATTTT. Translating gives CASRYSPGLAVDTQYF.